By its share, the clone carrying this T cell receptor beta chain is medium-sized (0.01 to 0.1%). As yet, its antigen is unknown. The data stem from a study of spatial heterogeneity in lung cancer. Turning to the study itself: Sequences of the beta chain were consistently detected in greater numbers than alpha-chain sequences. Study-level results: Tracking of tumor mutation counts was seen in expanded intratumoral alpha and beta TCR counts.

A single record per CDR3 protein comes from TCRdb applying MiXCR to the 5' RACE reads. Among fewer than 6,000 distinct CDR3 sequences listed, less than 35% were seen once. Germline V gene data show CDR1 as MGHDK and CDR2 as SYGVNS. With 4 bases clipped from V and 8 bases from J, the junction kept 13 bases outside the gene matches. CDR3 length equals 16 residues. As to time point: sample taken at primary tumor resection. A total of about 73 untreated early-stage non-small cell lung cancer patients served as donors. Material for sequencing was whole RNA from tumor, nontumor lung or frozen PBMC, left unsorted.

The clonotype originates from a female donor with early-stage non-small cell lung cancer. The specimen was lung tumor tissue, collected at surgery. The chain recombines TRBV25-1 with TRBJ2-5; 10 nucleotides agree with TRBD1. CDR3 coding DNA: TGTGCCAGCAGTGGAGCCGGGACAGGGGAAAGAAGAACCCAGTACTTC. It encodes CASSGAGTGERRTQYF.